The 8 T cell receptor beta chains reported below all come from one sample, sequenced in a study of blood T cell repertoires in COVID-19. TCRdb's table, derived via immunoSEQ multiplex PCR, lists solely in-frame clones and lacks some. Of some 250,000 clones detected, 70% to 90% appear once; the ten largest clones hold 15% to 17%. Sequenced: PBMCs or T cells enriched from blood (not recorded which). These receptors came from a man younger than 30 who had recovered from COVID-19.

The chain carries TRBV19 and TRBJ2-1; 11 nucleotides agree with TRBD2. The CDR3 spans 15 residues. V was clipped by 3 bases and J by 5 bases; unmatched bases: 3. Germline CDR1 reads LNHDA; CDR2 reads SQIVND (reference sequence). In DNA form, the CDR3 reads TGTGCCAGTAGTATCGGGACTAGCGGAAACAATGAGCAGTTCTTC. This sequence encodes CASSIGTSGNNEQFF.

The rearrangement links TRBV4-1 to TRBJ2-7; tentative D call: TRBD1 (6 bases). The germline V gene encodes CDR1 MGHRA and CDR2 YSYEKL. The CDR3 consists of 15 residues. V gave up 1 base and J gave up 4 bases, with 14 bases separating them. The CDR3 coding sequence is TGCGCCAGCAGCCAAGGGGCTAGACAGGCGTACGAGCAGTACTTC. This codes for CASSQGARQAYEQYF.

V usage is TRBV24-1 and J usage is TRBJ1-1; the D gene is possibly TRBD1 (5 bases). Trimming shortened V by 3 bases and J by 8 bases, and 15 bases separated the two germline ends. Germline lookup yields CDR1 KGHDR and CDR2 SFDVKD. The CDR3 has 14 amino acids. The CDR3 is CATSDGHGQGEAFF. The CDR3 nucleotides are TGTGCCACCAGTGATGGGCATGGCCAGGGAGAAGCTTTCTTT.

The sample holds one count of this clone. The chain joins TRBV19 to TRBJ2-7, with TRBD2 matching over 11 bases. Germline assignment: CDR1 LNHDA and CDR2 SQIVND (reference sequence). The J segment lost 5 bases and the V segment lost 7 bases, leaving 10 bases of the junction unmatched. The CDR3 covers 15 residues. DNA for the CDR3: TGTGCCAGTACTCCTAGCGGGGGGCCGCCGCACGAGCAGTACTTC. Encoded protein: CASTPSGGPPHEQYF.

V gene TRBV6-1 combines with J gene TRBJ1-2, with D unclear. V lost 0 bases to trimming and J lost 2 bases, with 10 bases between them. This CDR3 region has 15 residues. Germline V lookup: CDR1 MNHNS, CDR2 SASEGT. In nucleotides, the CDR3 is TGTGCCAGCAGTGAAGCGGGCGGACTAAACTATGGCTACACCTTC. Protein sequence: CASSEAGGLNYGYTF.

The chain links TRBV2 to TRBJ1-5; tentatively, D is TRBD1 (5 bases). Looked up from germline, CDR1 is SNHLY and CDR2 is FYNNEI. V was pared by 5 bases and J by 2 bases, with 13 bases between. The length of the CDR3 is 15 residues. The CDR3: CASSSQGLGNQPQHF. The CDR3 nucleotides are TGTGCCAGCAGTTCTCAGGGTTTAGGCAATCAGCCCCAGCATTTT.

The chain links TRBV7-8 to TRBJ2-2; TRBD2 matches 7 bases. J lost 6 bases, V lost 4 bases, and 8 bases had no gene match. The germline gives CDR1 SGHVS, CDR2 FQNEAQ. CDR3 size: 15 residues. In DNA form, the CDR3 reads TGTGCCAGCAGCTCTTTTGGGAGGGAGGCCGGGGAGCTGTTTTTT. This codes for CASSSFGREAGELFF.

This chain uses TRBV11-2 with TRBJ2-3; 12 bases match TRBD2. Germline loops: CDR1 SGHAT, CDR2 FQNNGV. The CDR3 has 14 amino acids. V shed 7 bases and J 6 bases; nucleotides not matched to a gene: 5. The CDR3 coding sequence is TGTGCCAGCACCCGGACTAGCGGGGCCGATACGCAGTATTTT. This codes for CASTRTSGADTQYF.